A selection of T cell receptor beta chains follows, all from one sample in a study of radiotherapy plus CTLA-4 blockade in lung cancer. Clones were read by immunoSEQ multiplex PCR, and TCRdb kept only the in-frame ones, dropping some. The sample records 80,000 to 100,000 clones, approximately 74% being singletons. Sequencing was performed on peripheral blood, taken from a patient treated with radiotherapy plus ipilimumab. These receptors were taken from a human donor with non-small cell lung cancer who had a partial response to radiotherapy plus ipilimumab. Some clones in this sample may be carry-over from other donors' samples. Each CDR3 is given without its conserved first and last residue. Each record gives: V gene, CDR3 protein.

TRBV6-1,ASSEAGQGFYEQY
TRBV25-1,ASSPTGSTRGYT
TRBV28,ASSPHGPVTGELF
TRBV10-3,AISAGADQSPYNEQF
TRBV15,ATSRDKDRSYEQY
TRBV9,ASSVDGGANTGELF
TRBV6-6,ASRTSGDEQF
TRBV5-5,ASRIASSTDTQY
TRBV27,ASSLLLTNNEQF
TRBV10-3,AISERGRAAYEQY